These T cell receptor beta chains were read from a single sample in a study of early stage breast cancer tumors. The protocol was immunoSEQ multiplex PCR, while the TCRdb copy is restricted to in-frame clones and leaves out a portion. Counted here are some 30,000 clones, about 83% occurring once; the ten biggest clones make up 9.3%. Sequences were obtained from blood. These receptors originate from a person aged 45-60 years with breast cancer. CDR3s include the opening cysteine and the closing phenylalanine or tryptophan. Fields, in order: J gene, CDR3 length, D gene, clone size, V gene, CDR3 DNA, CDR3 protein. D genes are given only for firm matches. Clone size is stated in some rows and not others, as once, few, many or a class when expanded.

TRBJ2-7 | 15 | TRBD1 | once | TRBV4-2 | TGTGCCAGCAGCCAATCGACAGGGGACGCATACGAGCAGTACTTC | CASSQSTGDAYEQYF
TRBJ1-1 | 14 | TRBD1 | . | TRBV5-4 | TGTGCCAGCAGCTTCTACAGGGGTGGTACTGAAGCTTTCTTT | CASSFYRGGTEAFF
TRBJ1-1 | 15 | TRBD1 | . | TRBV18 | TGTGCCAGCTCGACACAGGGGACTAGGGCCACTGAAGCTTTCTTT | CASSTQGTRATEAFF
TRBJ1-2 | 14 | . | . | TRBV7-9 | TGTGCCAGCAGCCCCGAGGGACGGAACTATGGCTACACCTTC | CASSPEGRNYGYTF
TRBJ2-2 | 12 | . | . | TRBV7-7 | TGTGCCAGCAGCAATTCCCCCGGGGAGCTGTTTTTT | CASSNSPGELFF
TRBJ2-3 | 16 | . | . | TRBV6-1 | TGTGCCAGCAGTGAAGCGCTCGGTTCTAGCACAGATACGCAGTATTTT | CASSEALGSSTDTQYF
TRBJ2-5 | 15 | . | . | TRBV5-1 | TGCGCCAGCAGCTTGGGGGGCGGAGCCCAAGAGACCCAGTACTTC | CASSLGGGAQETQYF
TRBJ1-5 | 16 | . | . | TRBV5-1 | TGCGCCAGCAGCTTGGAGGGACCTTATAGCAATCAGCCCCAGCATTTT | CASSLEGPYSNQPQHF
TRBJ1-6 | 13 | . | . | TRBV6-6 | TGTGCCAGCAGCCAGTCCTATAATTCACCCCTCCACTTT | CASSQSYNSPLHF
TRBJ2-7 | 15 | . | once | TRBV7-3 | TGTGCCAGCAGCCGTAGCGGAGGGGAATCCTACGAGCAGTACTTC | CASSRSGGESYEQYF
TRBJ1-1 | 15 | . | . | TRBV9 | TGTGCCAGCAGCGTAGATGGAGGGACGGGTACTGAAGCTTTCTTT | CASSVDGGTGTEAFF
TRBJ1-4 | 15 | . | . | TRBV5-1 | TGCGCCAGCAGCTTGGAGGCCTTATGGGGTGAAAAACTGTTTTTT | CASSLEALWGEKLFF
TRBJ2-5 | 14 | . | . | TRBV5-1 | TGCGCCAGCAGCACACGTCTCGCGGGGGAGACCCAGTACTTC | CASSTRLAGETQYF
TRBJ2-1 | 16 | . | once | TRBV21-1 | TGTGCCAGCAGCAAAGTGAAGCGTCCGGGGTACAATGAGCAGTTCTTC | CASSKVKRPGYNEQFF
TRBJ1-2 | 14 | . | . | TRBV11-2 | TGTGCCAGCAGCTCCCTCAGGGAAAGCGCTGGCTACACCTTC | CASSSLRESAGYTF